A single sample is the source of the 21 T cell receptor beta chains below, sequenced in a study of OX40 agonist ivuxolimab in advanced cancers. Produced via immunoSEQ multiplex PCR; TCRdb's table is partial and in-frame only. The repertoire includes about 24,000 clones, just over 85% of them detected once, and roughly 42% sits in the top ten. Here the sequenced sample was CD4+ or CD8+ T cells sorted from blood, taken in a trial of the OX40 agonist ivuxolimab. Source of these receptors: an adult with an advanced solid tumor such as melanoma, head and neck, liver or kidney cancer.

This clone was recorded once. The chain has TRBV5-5 and TRBJ1-5; weak D call: TRBD1 (5 bases). Germline V CDR1 and CDR2: SGHKS, YYEKEE (reference sequence). This CDR3 has 12 amino acids. Trimming removed 4 bases at V and 6 bases at J, with 8 bases between. CDR3 amino acids: CASSMGGQPQHF. As DNA, the CDR3 is TGTGCCAGCAGCATGGGGGGTCAGCCCCAGCATTTT.

V and J are TRBV2 and TRBJ2-7; 10 bases map to TRBD1. This CDR3 region has 15 residues. Germline V gene data show CDR1 as SNHLY and CDR2 as FYNNEI. The V segment lost 7 bases and the J segment 6 bases; nucleotides outside the gene matches: 12. The CDR3 protein is CASTVDRGLWSEQYF. The DNA of the CDR3 is TGTGCCAGCACTGTTGACAGGGGGCTTTGGAGCGAGCAGTACTTC.

V is TRBV18 and J is TRBJ2-7; 7 bases agree with TRBD2. With V trimmed by 5 bases and J by 6 bases, 13 bases remained unmatched. The CDR3 loop spans 15 amino acids. Germline CDR1 reads KGHSH; CDR2 reads LQKENI. The CDR3 protein is CASSTGLAEGLEQYF. The CDR3 DNA sequence: TGTGCCAGCTCAACCGGGCTAGCGGAGGGTCTCGAGCAGTACTTC.

The CDR3 bases are TGTGCCAGCACTCACTCGGGGGTAACCGGGGAGCTGTTTTTT. Translation gives CASTHSGVTGELFF. V gene TRBV6-5 combines with J gene TRBJ2-2, with D maybe TRBD2 (6 bases). V lost 7 bases to trimming and J lost 5 bases, with 14 bases between them. The CDR3 totals 14 residues. The germline CDR1 and CDR2 sequences are MNHEY and SVGAGI.

The chain is built from TRBV10-2 and TRBJ2-1; D is undetermined. The ends were cut back, 6 bases at V and 7 bases at J, with 13 bases in the middle. This CDR3 contains 13 residues. Germline lookup yields CDR1 WSHSY and CDR2 SAAADI. The CDR3, as DNA: TGCGCCAGCAGACATTCCGAACTGAATGAGCAGTTCTTC. It is translated as CASRHSELNEQFF.

The chain carries TRBV7-9 and TRBJ2-1; 12 bases match TRBD1. The CDR3 runs 16 residues. The V gene's germline CDR1 is SEHNR and CDR2 FQNEAQ (reference sequence). V was pared by 5 bases and J by 11 bases, with 13 bases of the junction left unmatched. The CDR3 reads CASSAVPGDRGRKQFF. The CDR3 DNA reads as TGTGCCAGCAGCGCAGTACCTGGGGACAGGGGGCGGAAGCAGTTCTTC.

V and J are TRBV5-4 and TRBJ2-2, with D unresolved. The ends were cut back, 5 bases at V and 4 bases at J, with 12 bases in the middle. The length of the CDR3 is 14 residues. Germline V CDR1 and CDR2: SGHNT, YYREEE (reference sequence). CDR3 sequence reads: CASSFPEATGELFF. The DNA of the CDR3 is TGTGCCAGCAGTTTCCCGGAAGCCACCGGGGAGCTGTTTTTT.

V and J are TRBV5-1 and TRBJ2-3; 11 nucleotides line up with TRBD2. V shed 1 base, J shed 2 bases, and the junction held 6 bases outside the gene matches. CDR3 length: 17 amino acids. Germline V gene lookup returns CDR1 SGHRS and CDR2 YFSETQ. DNA for the CDR3: TGCGCCAGCAGCTTGTGGGGACTAGCGGACTACACAGATACGCAGTATTTT. Translated, it gives CASSLWGLADYTDTQYF.

The chain has TRBV28 and TRBJ1-5; D not certain. The CDR3 covers 14 residues. The germline CDR1 and CDR2 sequences are MDHEN and SYDVKM. V dropped 5 bases and J dropped 4 bases, with 12 bases sitting between them. The CDR3 region has the DNA TGTGCCAGCAGTGAGACGGGAATGAATCAGCCCCAGCATTTT. Translated, it gives CASSETGMNQPQHF. Full variable domain (outside the CDR3, taken from reference TRBV28 and TRBJ1-5): DVKVTQSSRYLVKRTGEKVFLECVQDMDHENMFWYRQDPGLGLRLIYFSYDVKMKEKGDIPEGYSVSREKKERFSLILESASTNQTSMYLCASSETGMNQPQHFGDGTRLSIL.

This rearrangement joins TRBV7-9 to TRBJ2-1; D not resolved. CDR1 is SEHNR, CDR2 FQNEAQ, per germline (reference sequence). The CDR3 sequence is 13 residues long. Trimming removed 0 bases at V and 7 bases at J, with 7 bases between. Here the CDR3 reads CASSLALGNEQFF. CDR3 DNA: TGTGCCAGCAGCTTAGCGTTGGGTAATGAGCAGTTCTTC.

This chain connects TRBV6-1 to TRBJ2-2; no definite D call. Trimming cost V 0 bases and J 6 bases, with 8 bases left between them. Germline values: CDR1 MNHNS, CDR2 SASEGT. This CDR3 has 14 amino acids. CDR3 sequence: CASSEALGPGELFF. CDR3 DNA: TGTGCCAGCAGTGAAGCGCTAGGGCCCGGGGAGCTGTTTTTT.

This chain connects TRBV28 to TRBJ2-1, with TRBD2 identical over 11 bases. CDR3 size: 15 residues. Per the germline V gene, CDR1 is MDHEN and CDR2 is SYDVKM. V lost 8 bases and J lost 8; bases outside the gene matches: 11. The CDR3 reads CASVFTTSGSHEQFF. The CDR3 DNA sequence: TGTGCCAGCGTCTTTACAACTAGCGGGAGCCATGAGCAGTTCTTC.

The chain has TRBV27 and TRBJ2-3, with D possibly being TRBD1 or TRBD2 (5 bases each). V was cut by 6 bases and J by 3 bases, with 13 bases left in between. The CDR3 sequence is 14 residues long. Germline lookup yields CDR1 MNHEY and CDR2 SMNVEV (reference sequence). The CDR3 DNA follows: TGTGCCAGCAGGTGGGGGATAGGTACAGATACGCAGTATTTT. Protein product: CASRWGIGTDTQYF.

The J gene is TRBJ2-7, the V gene TRBV6-6; perhaps TRBD1 as D (6 bases). The V gene's germline CDR1 is MNHNY and CDR2 SVGAGI (reference sequence). V lost 7 bases and J lost 1, with 11 bases in between. The CDR3 extends over 13 amino acids. The CDR3, as DNA: TGTGCCAGCAACCCTGGACAGTCCTACGAGCAGTACTTC. Encoded protein: CASNPGQSYEQYF.

This chain joins TRBV6-1 and TRBJ1-2, with D unclear. Trimming stripped 8 bases from V and 4 bases from J, with 20 bases between. Per germline, CDR1 MNHNS and CDR2 SASEGT. This CDR3 spans 15 amino acids. CDR3: CASGATWTEVYGYTF. The CDR3 DNA follows: TGTGCCAGCGGCGCTACATGGACTGAGGTCTATGGCTACACCTTC.

The genes are TRBV11-2 and TRBJ2-5, with 8 bases identical to TRBD2. This CDR3 is 17 amino acids long. Germline assignment: CDR1 SGHAT and CDR2 FQNNGV. J lost 5 bases, V lost 3 bases, and 14 bases had no gene match. Written as DNA, the CDR3 is TGTGCCAGCAGCTTGGGGAGAGGTGGGACTAGGGAGGAGACCCAGTACTTC. This translates into CASSLGRGGTREETQYF.

The chain uses TRBV19 and TRBJ1-5; no clear D gene. Between the trimmed V and J ends, which lost 3 bases and 0 bases, there was a span of 9 bases. The CDR3 runs to 15 residues. Germline V gives CDR1 LNHDA, CDR2 SQIVND (reference sequence). CDR3 nucleotide sequence: TGTGCCAGTAGTATGGAAGGATATAGCAATCAGCCCCAGCATTTT. Protein sequence: CASSMEGYSNQPQHF.

V gene TRBV13 combines with J gene TRBJ1-2; D is perhaps TRBD1 (5 bases). Trimming took off 0 bases at V and 4 bases at J, with 15 bases between the two ends. This CDR3 contains 16 residues. Germline V gives CDR1 PRHDT, CDR2 FYEKMQ (reference sequence). The CDR3 DNA reads TGTGCCAGCAGCTTAGGCCTTGAGGGGCGGAGCTATGGCTACACCTTC. Amino acids: CASSLGLEGRSYGYTF.

The rearrangement uses TRBV27 and TRBJ2-1; D is uncertain. The germline CDR1 and CDR2 sequences are MNHEY and SMNVEV (reference sequence). This CDR3 comprises 15 residues. V lost 6 bases, J lost 5 bases, and 17 bases lay in between. CDR3 region: CASSTDNSVHNEQFF. As DNA, the CDR3 is TGTGCCAGCAGCACTGACAATTCAGTGCACAATGAGCAGTTCTTC.

This clone came up once. V is TRBV11-2 and J is TRBJ2-2; D call uncertain. Trimming stripped 5 bases from V and 5 bases from J, with 15 bases between. CDR3 size: 15 residues. The germline gives CDR1 SGHAT, CDR2 FQNNGV. CDR3 amino acids: CASSPVTGGTGELFF. The CDR3 DNA follows: TGTGCCAGCAGCCCCGTGACGGGTGGGACCGGGGAGCTGTTTTTT.

The gene calls are TRBV6-6 and TRBJ1-2; a possible D gene is TRBD1 (5 bases). Germline lookup yields CDR1 MNHNY and CDR2 SVGAGI (reference sequence). The CDR3 totals 15 residues. The ends were cut back, 5 bases at V and 2 bases at J, with 15 bases in the middle. CDR3 in amino acids: CASSHDGGGNYGYTF. For the CDR3, the DNA is TGTGCCAGCAGTCACGATGGGGGGGGGAACTATGGCTACACCTTC.